At least ten counts were recorded for the clone carrying this TCR beta chain. This sample is drawn from a study of T cells in Graves' hyperthyroidism and ophthalmopathy. Using RNA transcripts as the source, TCR beta CDR3 regions were amplified. TCR CDR3 regions were first amplified by RT-PCR with HTBI primers. From the multiplex PCR reads, TCRdb called clonotypes with MiXCR, one entry per CDR3 protein. The data show about 480,000 distinct CDR3 sequences, with about an eighth seen just once and over 15% held by the top ten. Over 18 months, lack of ophthalmopathy progression marked Graves' hyperthyroidism as stable. This receptor was identified in a woman aged 18-30 years with Graves' hyperthyroidism. The sequencing sample was made of blood.

CDR3 bases: TGTGCCTGGACCCCGCCAGGGGATGGCTACACCTTC. It is translated as CAWTPPGDGYTF. The rearrangement uses TRBV30 and TRBJ1-2; D might be TRBD1 (6 bases). This CDR3 has 12 amino acids. CDR1 is GTSNPN and CDR2 is SVGIG in the germline V gene (reference sequence). The V end was cut by 4 bases, the J end by 6 bases, with 12 bases between.